This entry features one T cell receptor beta chain sequence. Its antigen remains unidentified. Per-nucleotide qualities are absent, and no much larger clonotype sits a single base away. The data belong to a study of post-analysis software for immune sequencing data (dated by TCRdb to between 2015 and 2016). Turning to the overall study: Disease courses on record covered relapsing-remitting, secondary progressive and progressive-relapsing multiple sclerosis, though some patients had no subtype annotation. The patient repertoires were set against eleven to twelve previously published healthy control repertoires from donors whose ages ranged from 6 to 25 years. A subset of samples was prepared in parallel using single-end sample barcoding, then pooled and co-amplified after Illumina adapter ligation. What the work shows at the level of the full study, not this receptor alone: The multiple sclerosis patient group was slightly younger than the control group. Multiple sclerosis patients had significantly lower normalized Chao1 diversity than controls, a result that suggests substantial peripheral T-cell clonal expansion. Significantly higher frequencies in patients than in controls were found for a handful of TRBV segments, including TRBV5-6, TRBV5-1 and TRBV20-1. Strong co-clustering of samples prepared in the same batch was shown by direct clustering with F measure, prompting a batch-effect correction.

Library construction relied on PCR. Sequencing was performed on an Illumina HiSeq 2500. To reduce PCR and sequencing biases, unique molecular identifiers were built into the TCR beta cDNA libraries. Per 1 to 10 million input T cells, 500,000 or so cDNA molecules were obtained, such that each molecule approximated one T cell. The same protocol used for the earlier healthy control dataset was applied to prepare and sequence the patient libraries. Samples belonging to the same batch were prepared together, multiplexed and sequenced on a shared HiSeq lane. The authors' analysis ran thus. MIGEC handled the raw barcoded reads, throwing out single-read molecular identifier groups before consensus assembly and CDR3 extraction. Clonotype tables were post-analysed with VDJtools, normalizing diversity by down-sampling all datasets to the smallest sample size. Repertoire overlap clustering matched CDR3 amino acid but not nucleotide sequences to correct batch-related cross-sample contamination. The public reads were reanalyzed by TCRdb: fastp trimming at Q25, MiXCR alignment, in-frame beta chains only. When rows share a CDR3 protein, they turn into one entry using the most common DNA and genes. The V and J calls here are based on TCRdb, not the publication. The sample table shows about 540,000 distinct CDR3 sequences, and 34% are seen once. The top ten constitute 6% of the sample.

To demonstrate the VDJtools post-analysis software, the study profiled TCR beta repertoires from the peripheral blood of about 13 young patients with multiple sclerosis. The patients with multiple sclerosis were children and adolescents between 6 and 15 years of age. From a lookup of the germline V gene, CDR1 and CDR2 are SGHTS and YDEGEE. Cut back by 6 bases and 0 bases, the V and J ends lie 7 bases apart. From cysteine to phenylalanine, the CDR3 is 14 amino acids long. Only CDR3 DNA remains: 42 bases, in frame from the first base. The sequence was obtained from a girl aged 2 to 17 with multiple sclerosis. Sequencing was carried out using blood. The chain employs TRBV5-8 and TRBJ2-6; the D gene remains uncertain. This receptor carries the CDR3 CASNWISGANVLTF. Here is the DNA: TGTGCCAGCAATTGGATCTCTGGGGCCAACGTCCTGACTTTC.